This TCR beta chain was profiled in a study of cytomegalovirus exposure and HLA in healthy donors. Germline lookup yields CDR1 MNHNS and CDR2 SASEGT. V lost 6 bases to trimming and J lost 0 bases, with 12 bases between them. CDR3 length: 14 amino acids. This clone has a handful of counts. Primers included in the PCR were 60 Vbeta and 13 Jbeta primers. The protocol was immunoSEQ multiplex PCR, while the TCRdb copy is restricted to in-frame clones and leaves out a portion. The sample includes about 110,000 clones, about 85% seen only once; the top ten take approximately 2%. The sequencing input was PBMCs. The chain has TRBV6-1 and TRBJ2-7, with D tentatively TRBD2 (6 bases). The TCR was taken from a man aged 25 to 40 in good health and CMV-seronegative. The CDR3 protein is CASRSGVSSYEQYF. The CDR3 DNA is TGTGCCAGCAGGTCGGGGGTGTCCTCCTACGAGCAGTACTTC.